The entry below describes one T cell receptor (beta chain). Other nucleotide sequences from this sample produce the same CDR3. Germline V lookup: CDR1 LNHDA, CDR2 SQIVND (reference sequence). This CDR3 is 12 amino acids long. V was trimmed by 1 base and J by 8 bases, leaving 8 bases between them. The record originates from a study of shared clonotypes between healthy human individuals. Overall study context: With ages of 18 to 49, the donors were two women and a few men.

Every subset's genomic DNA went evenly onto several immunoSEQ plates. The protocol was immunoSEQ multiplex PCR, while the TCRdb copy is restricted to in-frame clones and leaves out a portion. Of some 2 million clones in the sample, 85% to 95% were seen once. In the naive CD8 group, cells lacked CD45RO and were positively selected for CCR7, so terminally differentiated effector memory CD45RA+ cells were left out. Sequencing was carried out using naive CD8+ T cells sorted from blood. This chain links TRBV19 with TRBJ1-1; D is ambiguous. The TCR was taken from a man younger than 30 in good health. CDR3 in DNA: TGTGCCAGTAGTATAGGAGGGTCCGAAGCTTTCTTT. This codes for CASSIGGSEAFF.